The rows below give T cell receptor beta chains drawn from one sample of a study of early T cells in non-severe SARS-CoV-2 infection. A single record per CDR3 protein comes from TCRdb applying MiXCR to the 5' RACE reads. The sample yields about 35,000 distinct CDR3 sequences, approximately 7.9% seen once. The sequenced sample was whole blood, obtained at baseline. The receptors derive from an adult who was a healthcare worker with PCR-confirmed SARS-CoV-2 infection or an uninfected control (not recorded which). Each CDR3 is given with its conserved first and last residue. A D gene is named only where the DNA matches it firmly. Clone size is stated in some rows and not others, as once, few, many or a class when expanded.

j_gene	d_gene	v_gene	abundance	CDR3nt	CDR3aa
TRBJ2-7	TRBD2	TRBV3-1	few	TGTGCCAGCAGCAGGGGACTAGCGGGGGCCCTCTCCTACGAGCAGTACTTC	CASSRGLAGALSYEQYF
TRBJ1-5	NA	TRBV20-1	many	TGCAGTGCTAGTATTGGTAGGACAGGCAATCAGCCCCAGCATTTT	CSASIGRTGNQPQHF
TRBJ2-7	TRBD2	TRBV20-1	few	TGCAGTGCTGCCCTCTCTAGCGGGGGGGAATCTTCCGAGCAGTACTTC	CSAALSSGGESSEQYF
TRBJ1-1	NA	TRBV18	few	TGTGCCAGCTCCGGTGGAGGGGACAACACTGAAGCTTTCTTT	CASSGGGDNTEAFF
TRBJ2-7	TRBD1	TRBV5-5	medium-sized	TGTGCCAGCAGTTCGGGACAGGGTGGCTACGAGCAGTACTTC	CASSSGQGGYEQYF
TRBJ2-7	NA	TRBV12-3/TRBV12-4	NA	TGTGCCAGCAGTTTGGCCCCCAGCGAGCAGTACTTC	CASSLAPSEQYF
TRBJ1-2	TRBD1	TRBV12-3/TRBV12-4	many	TGTGCCAGCAGTTTCTCACAGGGGGATGGCTACACCTTC	CASSFSQGDGYTF
TRBJ2-5	NA	TRBV6-1	many	TGTGCCAGCAGTGATAAGGGCGGACTCCAACGTGAGACCCAGTACTTC	CASSDKGGLQRETQYF
TRBJ2-3	NA	TRBV4-1	many	TGCGCCAGCAGCCAGCGCGGGCTAGGAGTGATCACAGATACGCAGTATTTT	CASSQRGLGVITDTQYF
TRBJ2-3	NA	TRBV12-3/TRBV12-4	NA	TGTGCCAGCAGATCGGGCCCGGGAGATACGCAGTATTTT	CASRSGPGDTQYF
TRBJ1-5	NA	TRBV2	NA	TGTGCCACCTCCCAATGGCAGAGTGATCAGCCCCAGCATTTT	CATSQWQSDQPQHF
TRBJ1-2	NA	TRBV20-1	many	TGCAGTGCTAGCCTCGACCGTGTGTCGTATGGCTACACCTTC	CSASLDRVSYGYTF
TRBJ1-4	TRBD1	TRBV5-6	many	TGTGCCAGCAGCGATTCCGGGACAGGGAACGAAAAACTGTTTTTT	CASSDSGTGNEKLFF
TRBJ1-2	NA	TRBV3-1	few	TGTGCCAGCAGCCAAGATCGAACAAGAAACTATGGCTACACCTTC	CASSQDRTRNYGYTF
TRBJ1-3	NA	TRBV7-8	few	TGTGCCAGCAGCCCGGGGGAGGGTTTCGGAAACACCATATATTTT	CASSPGEGFGNTIYF
TRBJ1-1	NA	TRBV5-5	few	TGTGCCAGCAGCTTGGGGGACCCGGGGGTTGAAGCTTTCTTT	CASSLGDPGVEAFF
TRBJ1-1	NA	TRBV5-5	many	TGTGCCAGCAGCTTGCGACCGAACACTGAAGCTTTCTTT	CASSLRPNTEAFF
TRBJ2-7	TRBD1	TRBV7-8	few	TGTGCCAGCAGCCCTGGTCTCGGACAGGGCTACGAGCAGTACTTC	CASSPGLGQGYEQYF
TRBJ1-2	NA	TRBV4-2	many	TGTGCCAGCAGCCAAGAGCCGGCAGGCACCTATGGCTACACCTTC	CASSQEPAGTYGYTF
TRBJ1-2	TRBD1	TRBV20-1	many	TGCAGTGCGGAGGGCGGACAGGGGGCTTCCAACTCCCCCTCCTATGGCTACACCTTC	CSAEGGQGASNSPSYGYTF
TRBJ2-6	NA	TRBV19	NA	TGTGCCAGTAGTTTAATAATGGGGGGCGCCTCTGGGGCCAACGTCCTGACTTTC	CASSLIMGGASGANVLTF
TRBJ2-1	NA	TRBV4-1	NA	TGCGCCAGCAGCCAAGAAGGCGGGCCCTACAATGAGCAGTTCTTC	CASSQEGGPYNEQFF
TRBJ2-7	NA	TRBV15	many	TGTGCCACCAGCCGCCTAACTACCGAGCAGTACTTC	CATSRLTTEQYF
TRBJ2-3	TRBD2	TRBV7-2	NA	TGTGCCAGCAGCTTAACCGCGGTGGCGGGGGGCTACCACTCAGATACGCAGTATTTT	CASSLTAVAGGYHSDTQYF
TRBJ1-6	NA	TRBV20-1	NA	TGCAGTGCTAGAGTGGACAAGGGTTCACCCCTCCACTTT	CSARVDKGSPLHF
TRBJ2-3	NA	TRBV29-1	NA	TGCAGCGTTGGGGGCTGGGGCACAACTCAGGGGGATACGCAGTATTTT	CSVGGWGTTQGDTQYF
TRBJ1-6	NA	TRBV4-3	few	TGCGCAGGGGTGTCCTATAATTCACCCCTCCACTTT	CAGVSYNSPLHF
TRBJ1-5	TRBD1	TRBV5-5	many	TGTGCCAGCAGCTTCGACAGGGACGATCAGCCCCAGCATTTT	CASSFDRDDQPQHF
TRBJ2-7	NA	TRBV20-1	medium-sized	TGCAGTGCTAGAGATGAGGGCAGCGGGCAGTCCTCCTACGAGCAGTACTTC	CSARDEGSGQSSYEQYF
TRBJ2-7	NA	TRBV7-6	many	TGTGCCAGCAGCTTAGGCGGTCCGACCAGGACCCCGCGGGAGCAGTACTTC	CASSLGGPTRTPREQYF
TRBJ2-3	NA	TRBV12-3/TRBV12-4	many	TGTGCCAGCACTTTGGGAGAAGATACGCAGTATTTT	CASTLGEDTQYF
TRBJ2-1	NA	TRBV7-2	NA	TGTGCCAGCAGCTTAGTAGCAACGCACAATGAGCAGTTCTTC	CASSLVATHNEQFF
TRBJ2-3	NA	TRBV29-1	NA	TGCAGCGTTGCCCCGGGGCTCACAGATACGCAGTATTTT	CSVAPGLTDTQYF
TRBJ2-7	NA	TRBV7-9	few	TGTGCCAGCAGCGACTGGGACGGCAGCTCCTACGAGCAGTACTTC	CASSDWDGSSYEQYF
TRBJ2-7	NA	TRBV13	NA	TGTGCCAGCAGCCGCCCGGACAGCTACGAGCAGTACTTC	CASSRPDSYEQYF
TRBJ2-1	NA	TRBV7-9	few	TGTGCCGGTACAGGCTTTCGATACAATGAGCAGTTCTTC	CAGTGFRYNEQFF
TRBJ1-2	NA	TRBV6-1	few	TGTGCCAGCAGTCCCGGTTCGCCGGTCACCTATGGCTACACCTTC	CASSPGSPVTYGYTF
TRBJ2-3	TRBD1	TRBV7-9	many	TGTGCCAGCAGCGTGGGACAGCCCACAGATACGCAGTATTTT	CASSVGQPTDTQYF
TRBJ2-1	NA	TRBV4-2	few	TGTGCCAGCAGCCAAAACGGGCCCCAGGCTCCTAACAATGAGCAGTTCTTC	CASSQNGPQAPNNEQFF
TRBJ2-1	NA	TRBV20-1	few	TGCAGTGCCAGTCCACTAGCCGCCTACAATGAGCAGTTCTTC	CSASPLAAYNEQFF
TRBJ2-7	NA	TRBV6-5	few	TGTGCCAGGGGCCCAGCATCATCCTACGAGCAGTACTTC	CARGPASSYEQYF
TRBJ1-4	NA	TRBV20-1	many	TGCAGTGCTAGAAGAAGACAAACGGAAAAACTGTTTTTT	CSARRRQTEKLFF
TRBJ2-7	NA	TRBV5-4	few	TGTGCCAGCAGCTTGGAGGCAGGGAAGGATATCGAGCAGTACTTC	CASSLEAGKDIEQYF
TRBJ2-5	NA	TRBV6-1	NA	TGTGCCAGCAGTGAATACAGGAGCCAGACCCAGTACTTC	CASSEYRSQTQYF
TRBJ2-2	NA	TRBV2	NA	TGTGCCAGCAGGAGGGACACCGGGGAGCTGTTTTTT	CASRRDTGELFF
TRBJ1-2	NA	TRBV7-2	many	TGTGCCAGCAGCTTAGTTGGGACCTATGGCTACACCTTC	CASSLVGTYGYTF
TRBJ2-7	NA	TRBV20-1	few	TGCAGTGCTAGAGATCTTGCTAGAGAGGCCTACGAGCAGTACTTC	CSARDLAREAYEQYF
TRBJ1-1	NA	TRBV4-1	few	TGCGCCAGCAGCCAAGAATCGGGGGGGTACACTGAAGCTTTCTTT	CASSQESGGYTEAFF
TRBJ2-1	NA	TRBV20-1	NA	TGCAGCGTCCGTAAAGGGACAACCCAAACCAATGAGCAGTTCTTC	CSVRKGTTQTNEQFF
TRBJ2-5	NA	TRBV12-3/TRBV12-4	NA	TGTGCCAGCACCGTGTCGTCTCTTGAGACCCAGTACTTC	CASTVSSLETQYF
TRBJ2-5	NA	TRBV6-2/TRBV6-3	NA	TGTGCCAGCAGTTACTCGATCGTCAGGCAAGAGACCCAGTACTTC	CASSYSIVRQETQYF
TRBJ2-7	TRBD1	TRBV9	few	TGTGCCAGCAGCGTGGGTCCCGGGACAGGGAACACCTACGAGCAGTACTTC	CASSVGPGTGNTYEQYF